This T cell receptor (beta chain) was recorded in a study of long-term antiretroviral therapy in people with HIV. Study results and limitations: Regardless of time point, clones expanded before ART dominated the repertoire. Diversity remained lower than transplant donor controls, even though it increased after ART.

Donors each had at least one pre-ART PBMC sample and at least two post-ART ones. A v3.0 immunoSEQ assay was performed at survey level. Libraries were prepared by immunoSEQ multiplex PCR; TCRdb keeps only in-frame clonotypes and omits some of them. This table holds about 28,000 clones, 80% found once. Germline loops: CDR1 LNHDA, CDR2 SQIVND (reference sequence). With V trimmed by 6 bases and J by 2 bases, 6 bases remained unmatched. The length of the CDR3 is 15 residues. In regard to this clone: Its specificity is not known.

This receptor was obtained from a man in his forties or fifties with HIV. The source was unsorted PBMCs, collected 0.3 years after starting antiretroviral therapy. The chain employs TRBV19 and TRBJ2-2, with 7 bases matching TRBD2. The CDR3 bases are TGTGCCAGTAGCTTAAAGCGGGGAAACACCGGGGAGCTGTTTTTT. Translated: CASSLKRGNTGELFF.